This T cell receptor beta chain was identified in a study of cytomegalovirus exposure and HLA in healthy donors. Study-level background: A previous analysis identified around 120 million unique TCR beta sequences derived from approximately 190 million T cells. Study-level results: When the data were analyzed later, several of the most significant clusters appeared to be linked to common viral pathogens. Published work reported that the classifier diagnosed cytomegalovirus status with high specificity and sensitivity.

This CDR3 is 15 amino acids long. Germline V lookup: CDR1 MNHNY, CDR2 SVGAGI (reference sequence). Trimming took off 0 bases at V and 1 base at J, with 9 bases between the two ends. This clone turned up a few times. Its antigen is still unknown. The PCR made use of 60 Vbeta and 13 Jbeta primers. TCRdb's copy holds only in-frame clones and misses some; the assay was immunoSEQ multiplex PCR. The profile shows about 80,000 clones, around 73% of them singletons. V gene TRBV6-6 combines with J gene TRBJ1-1; the D is unclear. This TCR derives from a man in his fifties in good health and CMV-seronegative. Sequenced sample: PBMCs. The CDR3 coding sequence is TGTGCCAGCAGTTACTCTGCGGGGAGGAACACTGAAGCTTTCTTT. It codes for CASSYSAGRNTEAFF.